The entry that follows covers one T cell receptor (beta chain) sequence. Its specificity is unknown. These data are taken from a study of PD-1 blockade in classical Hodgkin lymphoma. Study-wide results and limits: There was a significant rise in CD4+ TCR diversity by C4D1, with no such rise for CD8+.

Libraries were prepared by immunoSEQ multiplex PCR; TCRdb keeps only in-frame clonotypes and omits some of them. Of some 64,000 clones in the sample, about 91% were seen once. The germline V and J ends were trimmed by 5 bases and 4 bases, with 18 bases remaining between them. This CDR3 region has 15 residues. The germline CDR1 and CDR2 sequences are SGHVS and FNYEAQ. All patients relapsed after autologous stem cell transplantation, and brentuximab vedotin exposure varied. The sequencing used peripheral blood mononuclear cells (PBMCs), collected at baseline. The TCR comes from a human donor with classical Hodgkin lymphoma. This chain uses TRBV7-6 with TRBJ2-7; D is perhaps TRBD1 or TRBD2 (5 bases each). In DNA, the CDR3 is TGTGCCAGCAGCCCCGGGGTCCGGGGCGAGTACGAGCAGTACTTC. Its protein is CASSPGVRGEYEQYF.